This record covers a single TCR beta chain. The sample originates from a study of spatial heterogeneity in lung cancer. The CDR3 loop spans 14 amino acids. Trimming shortened V by 5 bases and J by 7 bases, and 17 bases separated the two germline ends. Via MiXCR, TCRdb re-called the 5' RACE reads, giving one row per CDR3 protein. The data hold fewer than 55,000 distinct CDR3 sequences, with 7.4% observed a single time. Time point meaning: blood at routine non-recurrence follow-up after resection. Researchers sequenced whole RNA taken from tumor, nontumor lung or frozen PBMC without sorting. The sequencing used PBMCs, collected at follow-up. This sequence joins TRBV12-3 or TRBV12-4 and TRBJ2-5; D may be TRBD2 (5 bases). The receptor comes from a female donor with early-stage non-small cell lung cancer. The DNA for the CDR3 is TGTGCCAGCAGTCGCGGACTGGCCCCAGGGACCCAGTACTTC. It codes for CASSRGLAPGTQYF.